The TCR beta chain under discussion was sequenced for a study of T cell responses to AZD1222 COVID-19 vaccine. Overall study results and limits: Variant regions that are unmutated are reportedly the target of nearly half of spike-specific TCRs. Distributed over spike, vaccine-associated CD4 TCRs predominated at 160-218 and 743-854. Seropositivity was recorded at baseline in only 6 or 7 AZD1222 recipients.

CDR3 length equals 13 residues. The ends were cut back, 3 bases at V and 8 bases at J, with 11 bases in the middle. CDR1 and CDR2 (germline): LNHDA, SQIVND (reference sequence). This clone occurred once. Its antigen is as yet unknown. The method was immunoSEQ multiplex PCR; TCRdb's version includes in-frame clones alone and lacks a portion of them. Counted here are 150,000 or so clones, approximately 89% occurring once; the ten biggest clones make up approximately 16%. This specimen was peripheral blood, taken on day 0 of AZD1222 vaccination. The J gene is TRBJ1-5, the V gene TRBV19; D ambiguous. The TCR comes from an adult in good health. CDR3 loop: CASSIRVWEPQHF. The CDR3 bases are TGTGCCAGTAGTATTCGGGTATGGGAGCCCCAGCATTTT.